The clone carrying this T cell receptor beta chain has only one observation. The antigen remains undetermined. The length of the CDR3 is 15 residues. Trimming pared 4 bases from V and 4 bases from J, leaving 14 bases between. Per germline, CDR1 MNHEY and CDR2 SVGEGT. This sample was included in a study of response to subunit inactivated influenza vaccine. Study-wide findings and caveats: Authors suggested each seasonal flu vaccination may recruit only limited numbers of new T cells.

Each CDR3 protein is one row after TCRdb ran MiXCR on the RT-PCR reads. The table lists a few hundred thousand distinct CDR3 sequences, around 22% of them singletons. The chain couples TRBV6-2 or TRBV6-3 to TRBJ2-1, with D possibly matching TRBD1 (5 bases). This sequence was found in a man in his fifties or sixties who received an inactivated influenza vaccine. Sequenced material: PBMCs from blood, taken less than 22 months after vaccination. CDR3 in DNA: TGTGCCAGCAGTTCCCCCTACAGGCGGTACAATGAGCAGTTCTTC. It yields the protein CASSSPYRRYNEQFF.